The source of this T cell receptor beta chain is a study of blood T cell repertoires in COVID-19. TCRdb's table, derived via immunoSEQ multiplex PCR, lists solely in-frame clones and lacks some. The data contain around 250,000 clones, approximately 84% of them singletons. Ages ranged from roughly 18 to 100 years, with residence in 20 to 30 US areas. Grouping used clinical history reported by participants in a survey and questionnaire. The sequencing input was PBMCs or T cells enriched from blood (not recorded which). The origin of this receptor is a man between 18 and 35 years old who had recovered from COVID-19.

In DNA, the CDR3 is TGTGCCATTCGACAGGGAATCGGGGAGCTGTTTTTT. This translates into CAIRQGIGELFF. The chain uses TRBV7-9 and TRBJ2-2; 7 nucleotides line up with TRBD1. The CDR3 is made up of 12 amino acids. The V gene end was trimmed by 10 bases and the J gene end by 7 bases; junction bases not matched to a gene: 6. Germline CDR1 SEHNR, CDR2 FQNEAQ (reference sequence).